This TCR beta chain was sequenced during a study of blood T cell repertoires in COVID-19. Only in-frame clones appear in the TCRdb table, and some are missing; sequencing was by immunoSEQ multiplex PCR. Among about 460,000 clones listed, 75% to 90% were seen once. This CDR3 has 15 residues. With V trimmed by 1 base and J by 6 bases, 6 bases remained unmatched. Germline assignment: CDR1 SGHTA and CDR2 FQGNSA. Participants had their cohort set by participant-reported clinical history. J is TRBJ2-7 and V is TRBV7-2; 10 bases are shared with TRBD2. The material sequenced was PBMCs or T cells enriched from blood (not recorded which). This receptor was obtained from a woman in her sixties or seventies who had recovered from COVID-19. The CDR3 coding sequence is TGTGCCAGCAGCTTAGACAGACTAGCGGGTCGCGAGCAGTACTTC. Translated: CASSLDRLAGREQYF.